The 15 T cell receptor beta chains listed next were all sequenced from one sample in a study of shared clonotypes between healthy human individuals. Clones were read by immunoSEQ multiplex PCR, and TCRdb kept only the in-frame ones, dropping some. The sample yields roughly 700,000 clones, roughly 88% seen once. Sequencing was carried out using memory CD8+ T cells from PBMCs. The subset was: CD45RO+ cells pooled with CCR7-negative TemRA cells. Receptors were obtained from a man in his late teens or twenties in good health. Some clones in this sample may be carry-over from other donors' samples.

The rearrangement uses TRBV9 and TRBJ2-7; no clear D gene. The CDR3 has 13 amino acids. Germline loops: CDR1 SGDLS, CDR2 YYNGEE. V lost 0 bases to trimming and J lost 5 bases, with 9 bases between them. The DNA of the CDR3 is TGTGCCAGCAGCGTAGATAGTATCCACGAGCAGTACTTC. This translates into CASSVDSIHEQYF.

This clone appeared once. The CDR3 DNA reads TGTGCCAGCAGCTTCGAGAGGTCTCTTCCAGGTAGTACTGAAGCTTTCTTT. It is translated as CASSFERSLPGSTEAFF. The chain couples TRBV7-8 to TRBJ1-1; unclear D gene. This CDR3 is built from 17 residues. Looked up from germline, CDR1 is SGHVS and CDR2 is FQNEAQ. The V end lost 3 bases, the J end lost 5 bases, and 22 bases lay between the germline ends.

V and J are TRBV28 and TRBJ1-2; TRBD1 agrees at 8 bases. The CDR3 extends over 18 amino acids. Germline V CDR1 and CDR2: MDHEN, SYDVKM. Trimming at V came to 2 bases and at J to 2 bases, leaving 13 bases not matched to a gene. CDR3 nucleotides: TGTGCCAGCAGTTTACTTCCCCCCTCAGGGGGCCAAAACTATGGCTACACCTTC. Translation gives CASSLLPPSGGQNYGYTF.

The rearrangement uses TRBV27 and TRBJ1-1, with no clear D. Trimming left V 0 bases short and J 5 bases short, with 7 bases between. The CDR3 consists of 13 residues. Germline lookup yields CDR1 MNHEY and CDR2 SMNVEV (reference sequence). Here the CDR3 reads CASSLSPGTEAFF. CDR3 nucleotides: TGTGCCAGCAGTTTATCGCCCGGGACTGAAGCTTTCTTT.

The gene calls are TRBV27 and TRBJ1-5; D perhaps matches TRBD1 (6 bases). V lost 6 bases, J lost 3 bases, and 12 bases lay in between. The CDR3 is 14 residues long. CDR1 and CDR2 from the germline V gene are MNHEY and SMNVEV (reference sequence). The CDR3 loop is CASRVGGSNQPQHF. In DNA form, the CDR3 reads TGTGCCAGCAGGGTAGGGGGGTCCAATCAGCCCCAGCATTTT.

The chain carries TRBV27 and TRBJ2-1; 8 bases align to TRBD2. Germline loops: CDR1 MNHEY, CDR2 SMNVEV (reference sequence). The CDR3 covers 16 residues. The V segment lost 6 bases and the J segment 8 bases; nucleotides outside the gene matches: 15. CDR3 sequence reads: CASSLTSGSSPYEQFF. CDR3 nucleotides: TGTGCCAGCAGCTTAACAAGCGGGAGCTCCCCATATGAGCAGTTCTTC.

The gene calls are TRBV7-8 and TRBJ1-2; a weak D match, TRBD1 (6 bases). Germline-derived CDR1 and CDR2 are SGHVS and FQNEAQ. The CDR3 spans 14 residues. Trimming removed 3 bases at V and 4 bases at J, with 12 bases between. The CDR3 DNA reads TGTGCCAGCAGCTTCCCAGAGGGGGTCTATGGCTACACCTTC. Its protein product is CASSFPEGVYGYTF.

In its sample, this clone was seen once. The chain's CDR3 is CASKEGGEGVGSYEQYF. As DNA, the CDR3 is TGTGCCAGTAAGGAAGGGGGCGAAGGGGTCGGTTCTTACGAGCAGTACTTC. The genes are TRBV19 and TRBJ2-7, with TRBD1 identical over 7 bases. Trimming cost V 7 bases and J 4 bases; bases outside gene matches: 19. CDR3 size: 17 residues. Germline values: CDR1 LNHDA, CDR2 SQIVND (reference sequence).

This rearrangement joins TRBV28 to TRBJ2-2, with 10 bases identical to TRBD1. V was clipped by 4 bases and J by 3 bases; unmatched bases: 5. Germline-derived CDR1 and CDR2 are MDHEN and SYDVKM. The CDR3 totals 16 residues. The CDR3 spells CASSSSGTGDTGELFF. DNA for the CDR3: TGTGCCAGCAGTTCCTCCGGGACAGGGGACACCGGGGAGCTGTTTTTT. The variable domain in full, completed from reference TRBV28 and TRBJ2-2, reads DVKVTQSSRYLVKRTGEKVFLECVQDMDHENMFWYRQDPGLGLRLIYFSYDVKMKEKGDIPEGYSVSREKKERFSLILESASTNQTSMYLCASSSSGTGDTGELFFGEGSRLTVL.

The gene calls are TRBV7-9 and TRBJ1-2; TRBD1 agrees at 9 bases. Germline V CDR1 and CDR2: SEHNR, FQNEAQ (reference sequence). The CDR3 is 13 residues long. Unmatched junction bases numbered 11, after V lost 10 bases and J lost 8 bases. CDR3 region: CATTLGQGLGYTF. CDR3 sequence (DNA): TGTGCCACAACGCTGGGACAGGGCTTGGGCTACACCTTC.

The chain recombines TRBV5-4 with TRBJ2-7; D is uncertain. The CDR3 is made up of 13 amino acids. Germline CDR1 and CDR2: SGHNT and YYREEE (reference sequence). Trimming took off 0 bases at V and 3 bases at J, with 7 bases between the two ends. In nucleotides, the CDR3 is TGTGCCAGCAGCTTGGGGGCCTACTACGAGCAGTACTTC. As protein: CASSLGAYYEQYF.

This chain uses TRBV2 with TRBJ1-3; weak D call: TRBD1 (5 bases). The CDR3 contains 16 residues. The germline V and J ends were trimmed by 6 bases and 1 base, with 16 bases remaining between them. The germline CDR1 and CDR2 sequences are SNHLY and FYNNEI. This CDR3 is CASSLPFGGSGNTIYF. CDR3 DNA: TGTGCCAGCAGCCTCCCCTTTGGGGGTTCTGGAAACACCATATATTTT.

The chain has TRBV7-9 and TRBJ1-5, with D perhaps matching TRBD1 (5 bases). V was trimmed by 5 bases and J by 1 base, leaving 12 bases between them. CDR3 length: 15 residues. Germline assignment: CDR1 SEHNR and CDR2 FQNEAQ (reference sequence). Here the CDR3 DNA reads TGTGCCAGCAGCGCACGCGGGGGGAGCAATCAGCCCCAGCATTTT. Translation gives CASSARGGSNQPQHF.

J is TRBJ1-2 and V is TRBV29-1, with D possibly matching TRBD1 (6 bases). Trimming cost V 6 bases and J 4 bases, with 21 bases left between them. Germline V CDR1 and CDR2: SQVTM, ANQGSEA. The CDR3 runs to 15 residues. CDR3 residues: CSVDATGLGGYGYTF. CDR3 sequence (DNA): TGCAGCGTAGACGCTACAGGGCTAGGAGGCTATGGCTACACCTTC.

This clone has only one observation. The V gene is TRBV5-5, the J gene TRBJ2-3; 9 bases align to TRBD1. The CDR3 sequence is 16 residues long. Germline loops: CDR1 SGHKS, CDR2 YYEKEE (reference sequence). Unmatched junction bases numbered 12, after V lost 6 bases and J lost 4 bases. CDR3 nucleotide sequence: TGTGCCAGCAACCTACGACCGGGACAGGGCTCAGATACGCAGTATTTT. It specifies CASNLRPGQGSDTQYF.